This T cell receptor beta chain was recovered during a study of CD8 T cells in Susac syndrome. Findings of the study overall: In its TCR sequencing and HLA analysis, the study acknowledged that the number of individuals was relatively small.

After extraction with the RNeasy kit, about 0.5 to 1 ug of the RNA was reverse transcribed using random hexamers. One entry per CDR3 protein, called by TCRdb with MiXCR from the immunoSEQ multiplex PCR reads. The table shows about 300,000 distinct CDR3 sequences, with 92% occurring only once. Sequencing of TCR beta, carried out with a high-throughput approach, was applied to CD8+ and CD4+ T cells from the blood. The patients who served as multiple sclerosis controls were treatment-naive and had stable or active relapsing-remitting disease that fulfilled the revised McDonald criteria. The CDR3 is made up of 16 amino acids. Germline V CDR1 and CDR2: SGHAT, FQNNGV. The junction had 9 bases not matched to a gene; V was cut back by 8 bases and J by 4 bases. This clonotype was counted between two and nine times. Its target is not known.

The chain combines TRBV11-2 with TRBJ2-2, with 11 bases that match TRBD2. This TCR was sampled from a human donor with multiple sclerosis. The sequencing sample was made of CD4+ T cells from PBMCs. The CDR3 region is CASQPGLAVPTGELFF. The DNA for the CDR3 is TGTGCCAGCCAACCGGGACTAGCGGTTCCCACCGGGGAGCTGTTTTTT.